This is a list of T cell receptor beta chains from one sample in a study of shared clonotypes between healthy human individuals. TCRdb's table, derived via immunoSEQ multiplex PCR, lists solely in-frame clones and lacks some. The sample records about 1 million clones, roughly 80% being singletons. The sequenced material came from memory CD4+ T cells sorted from blood. These receptors were taken from a man in his late teens or twenties in good health. Both conserved end residues are part of each CDR3. The order of the fields is clone size, V gene, J gene, D gene, CDR3 length, CDR3 protein, CDR3 DNA. D genes are given only for firm matches. Some rows have no size entry. The others give once, few or many, or a class for an expanded clone.

.	TRBV6-5	TRBJ1-1	.	15	CASSYSTRGHTEAFF	TGTGCCAGCAGTTACTCGACGCGGGGGCACACTGAAGCTTTCTTT
.	TRBV5-5	TRBJ2-5	TRBD1	14	CASSRWTGVETQYF	TGTGCCAGCAGCCGTTGGACAGGGGTAGAGACCCAGTACTTC
.	TRBV6-5	TRBJ1-2	TRBD1	15	CATKITGGQIYGYTF	TGTGCCACGAAAATTACAGGGGGACAGATTTATGGCTACACCTTC
.	TRBV10-3	TRBJ2-3	TRBD2	13	CAIRTSETDTQYF	TGTGCCATCAGGACTAGCGAAACAGATACGCAGTATTTT
.	TRBV18	TRBJ2-5	TRBD2	15	CASSQRLAGKETQYF	TGTGCCAGCTCACAGAGACTAGCGGGGAAAGAGACCCAGTACTTC
once	TRBV5-1	TRBJ2-3	.	13	CASSFGSTDTQYF	TGCGCCAGCAGCTTCGGCAGCACAGATACGCAGTATTTT
once	TRBV9	TRBJ1-2	.	15	CASSVGAQNNYGYTF	TGTGCCAGCAGCGTAGGTGCACAGAACAACTATGGCTACACCTTC
few	TRBV5-1	TRBJ2-7	.	14	CASSLEPTGYEQYF	TGCGCCAGCAGCTTGGAACCGACAGGCTACGAGCAGTACTTC
once	TRBV5-4	TRBJ2-5	TRBD2	15	CASSLAGFQEETQYF	TGTGCCAGCAGCTTAGCGGGGTTCCAGGAAGAGACCCAGTACTTC
.	TRBV10-3	TRBJ1-5	TRBD1	15	CATTKDRDSNQPQHF	TGTGCCACCACCAAGGACAGGGATAGCAATCAGCCCCAGCATTTT
.	TRBV7-2	TRBJ2-7	.	15	CASSFRADSLYEQYF	TGTGCCAGCAGCTTCCGGGCGGACTCCCTATACGAGCAGTACTTC
.	TRBV10-2	TRBJ2-7	.	13	CATSLGYLYEQYF	TGCGCCACCAGTTTGGGCTACCTCTACGAGCAGTACTTC
few	TRBV6-5	TRBJ2-7	.	14	CASKNLAFNYEQYF	TGTGCCAGCAAAAATCTAGCGTTTAACTACGAGCAGTACTTC
.	TRBV5-4	TRBJ2-1	.	12	CASSLDYSEQFF	TGTGCCAGCAGCTTGGACTATAGTGAGCAGTTCTTC
.	TRBV7-9	TRBJ1-5	TRBD1	14	CASSLGQRYQPQHF	TGTGCCAGCAGCTTGGGACAGAGATATCAGCCCCAGCATTTT
.	TRBV6-5	TRBJ2-7	TRBD2	15	CASRWPGGPGYEQYF	TGTGCCAGCAGGTGGCCGGGGGGGCCTGGCTACGAGCAGTACTTC
.	TRBV28	TRBJ2-7	.	16	CASNPSGGQKSYEQYF	TGTGCCAGCAACCCCTCCGGAGGACAGAAGTCCTACGAGCAGTACTTC
.	TRBV5-6	TRBJ1-5	TRBD1	15	CASSAGQGKGQPQHF	TGTGCCAGCAGCGCCGGACAGGGGAAAGGCCAGCCCCAGCATTTT
few	TRBV11-2	TRBJ2-7	TRBD2	16	CASSSKTPGLAYEQYF	TGTGCCAGCAGCTCGAAAACCCCCGGACTAGCCTACGAGCAGTACTTC
.	TRBV28	TRBJ1-5	TRBD1	17	CASSRDRVAYSNQPQHF	TGTGCCAGCAGTCGGGACAGGGTGGCGTATAGCAATCAGCCCCAGCATTTT
.	TRBV27	TRBJ1-6	TRBD1	15	CASSADRAPNSPLHF	TGTGCCAGCAGTGCCGACAGGGCCCCTAATTCACCCCTCCACTTT
.	TRBV2	TRBJ2-7	TRBD2	15	CASRDSGGPTHEQYF	TGTGCCAGCAGAGATAGCGGGGGGCCGACCCACGAGCAGTACTTC
few	TRBV11-2	TRBJ2-1	.	16	CASSSLLATSYNEQFF	TGTGCCAGCAGCTCACTGCTAGCGACTTCCTACAATGAGCAGTTCTTC
.	TRBV28	TRBJ2-7	.	13	CASSLGSSYEQYF	TGTGCCAGCAGTTTGGGGAGCTCCTACGAGCAGTACTTC
.	TRBV6-4	TRBJ2-1	.	13	CASSDSNPDEQFF	TGTGCCAGCAGTGACTCGAATCCTGATGAGCAGTTCTTC
.	TRBV9	TRBJ2-5	.	18	CASSVGAYGWAMMETQYF	TGTGCCAGCAGCGTAGGCGCATATGGTTGGGCTATGATGGAGACCCAGTACTTC
.	TRBV5-6	TRBJ1-1	.	14	CASSPGLRNTEAFF	TGTGCCAGCAGCCCGGGACTTAGGAACACTGAAGCTTTCTTT
.	TRBV2	TRBJ1-3	.	15	CASSEAWPSGNTIYF	TGTGCCAGCAGTGAAGCTTGGCCCTCTGGAAACACCATATATTTT
.	TRBV4-3	TRBJ2-7	TRBD1	15	CASSQARGRGHEQYF	TGCGCCAGCAGCCAAGCCAGGGGGCGCGGCCACGAGCAGTACTTC
.	TRBV29-1	TRBJ1-2	.	13	CSVEEILAGGYTF	TGCAGCGTTGAAGAGATTTTAGCGGGGGGCTACACCTTC
.	TRBV27	TRBJ2-3	.	15	CASSFVAGRTDTQYF	TGTGCCAGCAGTTTCGTCGCAGGGCGAACAGATACGCAGTATTTT
.	TRBV2	TRBJ2-3	.	15	CASSEALSSTDTQYF	TGTGCCAGCAGTGAAGCGCTCTCTAGCACAGATACGCAGTATTTT
.	TRBV6-6	TRBJ2-5	.	12	CATATNRETQYF	TGTGCCACCGCAACCAATAGAGAGACCCAGTACTTC
few	TRBV10-2	TRBJ2-7	.	15	CASSELGQFTYEQYF	TGCGCCAGCAGTGAGTTGGGACAATTTACCTACGAGCAGTACTTC
.	TRBV7-2	TRBJ2-1	TRBD2	15	CASRLFGLANNEQFF	TGTGCCAGCAGGCTATTCGGACTAGCTAACAATGAGCAGTTCTTC
.	TRBV10-3	TRBJ2-1	TRBD2	17	CAISESSSGTSYNEQFF	TGTGCCATCAGTGAGTCGTCTAGCGGCACGTCCTACAATGAGCAGTTCTTC
.	TRBV2	TRBJ1-2	.	14	CASSEALRGSGYTF	TGTGCCAGCAGTGAAGCGCTCAGGGGAAGTGGCTACACCTTC
once	TRBV6-5	TRBJ1-1	.	13	CASTQGDNTEAFF	TGTGCCAGCACGCAGGGCGATAACACTGAAGCTTTCTTT
.	TRBV6-5	TRBJ2-1	.	13	CASSYREYNEQFF	TGTGCCAGCAGTTACAGGGAGTACAATGAGCAGTTCTTC
.	TRBV6-5	TRBJ2-1	TRBD1	14	CASSWDRLYNEQFF	TGTGCCAGCAGTTGGGACAGGCTCTACAATGAGCAGTTCTTC
.	TRBV10-3	TRBJ1-1	.	14	CAISVPGQYTEAFF	TGTGCCATCAGTGTCCCGGGACAATACACTGAAGCTTTCTTT
.	TRBV19	TRBJ1-1	.	14	CASSIGEVGTEAFF	TGTGCCAGTAGTATAGGGGAAGTTGGGACTGAAGCTTTCTTT
.	TRBV6-5	TRBJ1-1	.	13	CASSYSGRTEAFF	TGTGCCAGCAGTTACTCGGGTCGGACTGAAGCTTTCTTT
once	TRBV7-8	TRBJ2-2	.	12	CASSLVSGELFF	TGTGCCAGCAGCTTAGTTTCCGGGGAGCTGTTTTTT
.	TRBV7-2	TRBJ2-7	.	14	CASSLGYTGGEQYF	TGTGCCAGCAGCTTAGGGTATACAGGCGGCGAGCAGTACTTC
once	TRBV7-6	TRBJ2-3	.	14	CASSLAGDIDTQYF	TGTGCCAGCAGCTTAGCGGGAGACATAGATACGCAGTATTTT
.	TRBV19	TRBJ2-5	.	15	CASSIEPTGEGTQYF	TGTGCCAGTAGTATAGAACCTACAGGGGAGGGGACCCAGTACTTC
.	TRBV5-1	TRBJ2-7	TRBD1	14	CASSRAGTEEGQYF	TGCGCCAGCAGCAGAGCCGGGACAGAGGAAGGGCAGTACTTC
.	TRBV7-2	TRBJ2-5	TRBD2	19	CASSSKMLTSGRSGETQYF	TGTGCCAGCAGCTCAAAAATGTTGACTAGCGGGAGATCGGGTGAGACCCAGTACTTC
few	TRBV9	TRBJ2-3	TRBD2	16	CASSVGAGESTDTQYF	TGTGCCAGCAGCGTAGGGGCGGGGGAGTCCACAGATACGCAGTATTTT